The 21 T cell receptor beta chains below were found in one sample sequenced in a study of post-analysis software for immune sequencing data. No cognate antigen is known for these TCRs. Sequencing libraries made from TCR beta cDNA carried unique molecular identifiers. Via MiXCR, TCRdb re-called the PCR reads, giving one row per CDR3 protein. The sample contains about 430,000 distinct CDR3 sequences, approximately 38% of which appear only once. Study conclusions and caveats: TRBV5-6, TRBV5-1 and TRBV20-1 were among five TRBV segments more frequent in patients than controls.

Material: blood. The receptors derive from a girl aged 2-10 years with multiple sclerosis.

This sequence joins TRBV10-1 and TRBJ2-5, with a weak D call TRBD2 (7 bases). Germline values: CDR1 WNHNN, CDR2 SYGVQD (reference sequence). The CDR3 is 14 amino acids. The V and J ends lost 5 bases and 7 bases respectively, with 17 bases between them. The CDR3 loop is CASSTGGRRGTQYF. The CDR3 DNA reads as TGCGCCAGCAGTACCGGGGGGCGAAGAGGGACCCAGTACTTC.

This clonotype was picked up a small number of times. The V and J genes are TRBV27 and TRBJ2-3; D is undetermined. This CDR3 has 14 amino acids. Germline CDR1 reads MNHEY; CDR2 reads SMNVEV (reference sequence). Trimming took off 6 bases at V and 0 bases at J, with 10 bases between the two ends. The CDR3 loop reads CASSPTQSTDTQYF. The CDR3 DNA is TGTGCCAGCAGCCCGACCCAAAGCACAGATACGCAGTATTTT.

The chain has TRBV18 and TRBJ2-1, with D perhaps matching TRBD1 or TRBD2 (5 bases each). CDR1 and CDR2 (germline): KGHSH, LQKENI. V lost 5 bases and J 0 bases, leaving 17 bases between the germline ends. This CDR3 is 17 amino acids long. This chain's CDR3 is CASSTRGLGSSYNEQFF. In nucleotides, the CDR3 is TGTGCCAGCTCAACGAGGGGCTTAGGTAGCTCCTACAATGAGCAGTTCTTC.

This clonotype was detected only a few times. This chain uses TRBV10-3 with TRBJ2-7; TRBD1 agrees at 7 bases. The germline CDR1 and CDR2 sequences are ENHRY and SYGVKD. Unmatched junction bases numbered 11, after V lost 6 bases and J lost 0 bases. This CDR3 spans 16 amino acids. For the CDR3, the DNA is TGTGCCATCAGGACCTCAGCCGGGACAGACTCCTACGAGCAGTACTTC. It encodes CAIRTSAGTDSYEQYF.

This clonotype was detected only a few times. V usage is TRBV29-1 and J usage is TRBJ2-7; perhaps TRBD1 as D (6 bases). V dropped 6 bases and J dropped 2 bases, with 11 bases sitting between them. This CDR3 region has 12 residues. Per germline, CDR1 SQVTM and CDR2 ANQGSEA. The CDR3 DNA sequence: TGCAGCGTGGGCAGGGGTACCTACGAGCAGTACTTC. As protein: CSVGRGTYEQYF.

V is TRBV29-1 and J is TRBJ2-6, with D perhaps given as TRBD1 or TRBD2 (5 bases each). V dropped 3 bases and J dropped 0 bases, with 6 bases sitting between them. Germline V lookup: CDR1 SQVTM, CDR2 ANQGSEA. The CDR3 totals 14 residues. The CDR3 sequence is CSVDGGSGANVLTF. In DNA form, the CDR3 reads TGCAGCGTTGATGGGGGCTCTGGGGCCAACGTCCTGACTTTC.

J is TRBJ1-5 and V is TRBV7-2; 8 bases fit TRBD1. V dropped 4 bases and J dropped 5; count of bases not matched to a gene: 7. The CDR3 sequence is 15 residues long. From germline, CDR1 is SGHTA and CDR2 FQGNSA. The CDR3 DNA reads as TGTGCCAGCAGCTGGCAGGGGGCGCGGGATCAGCCCCAGCATTTT. It is translated as CASSWQGARDQPQHF.

This chain joins TRBV4-2 and TRBJ2-6; 10 bases agree with TRBD2. Per the germline V gene, CDR1 is LGHNA and CDR2 is YNFKEQ. The trim removed 4 bases at V and 2 bases at J, leaving 17 bases unmatched. The CDR3 contains 21 residues. CDR3 region: CASSLPGVAGGYTTGANVLTF. The CDR3, as DNA: TGTGCCAGCAGCCTTCCCGGGGTAGCGGGGGGATATACGACTGGGGCCAACGTCCTGACTTTC.

This clonotype was picked up a small number of times. The chain joins TRBV27 to TRBJ2-5; 9 bases fit TRBD1. This CDR3 is 17 amino acids long. Per the germline V gene, CDR1 is MNHEY and CDR2 is SMNVEV (reference sequence). V shed 0 bases and J 2 bases; nucleotides not matched to a gene: 7. This CDR3 is CASSLSAGTGWQETQYF. The CDR3, as DNA: TGTGCCAGCAGTTTATCCGCCGGGACAGGGTGGCAAGAGACCCAGTACTTC.

The chain recombines TRBV6-5 with TRBJ2-1; 7 nucleotides agree with TRBD1. CDR1 is MNHEY, CDR2 SVGAGI, per germline. The CDR3 contains 16 residues. V shed 2 bases and J 7 bases; nucleotides not matched to a gene: 11. The DNA for the CDR3 is TGTGCCAGCAGTTACGATCGACAGGGAATTAGGAATGAGCAGTTCTTC. This sequence encodes CASSYDRQGIRNEQFF.

The rearrangement links TRBV28 to TRBJ2-5; D unclear. Trimming cost V 6 bases and J 4 bases, with 18 bases left between them. The CDR3 has 15 amino acids. The germline V gene encodes CDR1 MDHEN and CDR2 SYDVKM. CDR3 in DNA: TGTGCCAGCAGCAACCTACCCATACCCCTAGAGACCCAGTACTTC. Its translation: CASSNLPIPLETQYF. Full variable domain (remainder filled in from reference TRBV28 and TRBJ2-5): DVKVTQSSRYLVKRTGEKVFLECVQDMDHENMFWYRQDPGLGLRLIYFSYDVKMKEKGDIPEGYSVSREKKERFSLILESASTNQTSMYLCASSNLPIPLETQYFGPGTRLLVL.

This clonotype was detected only once. J is TRBJ2-4 and V is TRBV9, with D maybe TRBD2 (5 bases). V lost 4 bases and J lost 0, with 14 bases in between. The CDR3 runs 16 residues. The germline CDR1 and CDR2 sequences are SGDLS and YYNGEE. CDR3 sequence: CASSSSSKLAKNIQYF. The CDR3 DNA sequence: TGTGCCAGCAGCTCCTCTAGCAAACTAGCCAAAAACATTCAGTACTTC.

V usage is TRBV5-6 and J usage is TRBJ2-7; D is perhaps TRBD1 (5 bases). V lost 3 bases and J lost 2, with 12 bases in between. Germline V gene sequence: CDR1 SGHDT, CDR2 YYEEEE. This CDR3 comprises 14 residues. Written as DNA, the CDR3 is TGTGCCAGCAGCTGGGCAGGGCCCCCCTACGAGCAGTACTTC. Amino acids: CASSWAGPPYEQYF.

The J gene is TRBJ2-7, the V gene TRBV3-1, with 8 nucleotides matching TRBD2. The J call could be wrong; TRBJ2-5 is a better fit for the DNA end. The CDR3 contains 15 residues. Germline loops: CDR1 LGHDT, CDR2 YNNKEL (reference sequence). In DNA, the CDR3 is TGTGCCAGCATCGAGACTAGCGCCTTCGGCGGGACCCAGTACTTC. Its translation: CASIETSAFGGTQYF.

The chain joins TRBV7-3 to TRBJ2-1, with D possibly TRBD2 on 5 matching bases. Germline CDR1 is SGHTA and CDR2 is FQGTGA. The CDR3 totals 16 residues. V was shortened by 6 bases and J by 6 bases, with 21 bases between the two germline ends. Here the CDR3 DNA reads TGTGCCAGCAGTAGGCTTAAGGCCCTTGGACTCAATGAGCAGTTCTTC. Amino acids: CASSRLKALGLNEQFF. The full variable domain, its missing parts supplied by reference TRBV7-3 and TRBJ2-1, is GAGVSQTPSNKVTEKGKYVELRCDPISGHTALYWYRQSLGQGPEFLIYFQGTGAADDSGLPNDRFFAVRPEGSVSTLKIQRTERGDSAVYLCASSRLKALGLNEQFFGPGTRLTVL.

This clonotype was observed a handful of times. The chain uses TRBV20-1 and TRBJ1-6, with D uncertain. Deletions cut 4 bases from V and 7 bases from J, with 17 bases between. The CDR3 is 15 amino acids. The V gene's germline CDR1 is DFQATT and CDR2 SNEGSKA (reference sequence). The CDR3 loop is CSANQIGVSNSPLHF. CDR3 sequence (DNA): TGCAGTGCTAATCAGATCGGGGTTTCGAATTCACCCCTCCACTTT.

This chain links TRBV27 with TRBJ2-1; maybe TRBD2 (7 bases). Germline V gene data show CDR1 as MNHEY and CDR2 as SMNVEV (reference sequence). Trimming left V 2 bases short and J 4 bases short, with 15 bases between. CDR3 length: 16 amino acids. CDR3 bases: TGTGCCAGCAGTTTAACCGGGGGGACATTATACAATGAGCAGTTCTTC. Amino acids: CASSLTGGTLYNEQFF.

This sequence joins TRBV7-9 and TRBJ2-3; D ambiguous. The CDR3 runs to 15 residues. V shed 1 base and J shed 4 bases, with 12 bases lying between them. Germline values: CDR1 SEHNR, CDR2 FQNEAQ (reference sequence). The CDR3 nucleotides are TGTGCCAGCAGCTTAGGTGTAGCTGGCGCAGATACGCAGTATTTT. The encoded protein is CASSLGVAGADTQYF.

V gene TRBV12-3 or TRBV12-4 combines with J gene TRBJ1-2, with D possibly matching TRBD1 (6 bases). V was pared by 1 base and J by 8 bases, with 14 bases between. The CDR3 spans 14 residues. CDR3 residues: CASSLGGAIGGYTF. Written as DNA, the CDR3 is TGTGCCAGCAGTTTAGGGGGGGCCATCGGGGGCTACACCTTC.

Turning to this clonotype: This CDR3 is missing its conserved last phenylalanine or tryptophan, likely due to a read error. The chain carries TRBV20-1 and TRBJ2-5; 11 bases line up with TRBD2. Germline CDR1 and CDR2: DFQATT and SNEGSKA (reference sequence). The CDR3 is 12 amino acids. V lost 7 bases, J lost 2 bases, and 0 bases stayed unmatched. The CDR3 bases are TGCAGTGGACTAGCGGGGCAAGAGACCCAGTACGTC. Translated: CSGLAGQETQYV.

The V call is TRBV6-2 or TRBV6-3, the J call TRBJ2-1, with TRBD2 matching over 7 bases. The CDR3 length is 16 residues. V was clipped by 1 base and J by 2 bases; unmatched bases: 5. Germline lookup yields CDR1 MNHEY and CDR2 SVGEGT. The CDR3 loop reads CASSYLTSRPYNEQFF. CDR3 sequence (DNA): TGTGCCAGCAGTTACTTGACTAGCCGGCCCTACAATGAGCAGTTCTTC.